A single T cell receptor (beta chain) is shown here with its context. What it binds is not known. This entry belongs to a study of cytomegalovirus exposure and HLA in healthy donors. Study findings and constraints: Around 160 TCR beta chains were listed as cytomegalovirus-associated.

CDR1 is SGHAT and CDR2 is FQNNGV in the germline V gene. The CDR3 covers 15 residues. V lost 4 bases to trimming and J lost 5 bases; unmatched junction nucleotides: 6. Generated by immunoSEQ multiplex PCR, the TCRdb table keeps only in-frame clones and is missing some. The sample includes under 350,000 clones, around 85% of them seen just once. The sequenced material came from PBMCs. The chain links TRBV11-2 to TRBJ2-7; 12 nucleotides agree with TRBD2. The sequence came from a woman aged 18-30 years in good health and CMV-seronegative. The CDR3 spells CASSSRLAGVDEQYF. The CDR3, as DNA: TGTGCCAGCAGCTCCCGACTAGCGGGAGTCGACGAGCAGTACTTC. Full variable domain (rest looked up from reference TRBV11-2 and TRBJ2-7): EAGVAQSPRYKIIEKRQSVAFWCNPISGHATLYWYQQILGQGPKLLIQFQNNGVVDDSQLPKDRFSAERLKGVDSTLKIQPAKLEDSAVYLCASSSRLAGVDEQYFGPGTRLTVT.